Listed below are T cell receptor beta chains from one sample, sequenced in a study of T-cell reconstitution after alpha-beta-depleted transplantation in children. Using its own MiXCR run on the PCR reads, TCRdb lists one record per CDR3 protein. The sample holds over 450,000 distinct CDR3 sequences, about 10% seen once. The sample was PBMCs, taken before TCRalphabeta/CD19-depleted stem cell transplant. The receptors here all came from a child aged 2-15 years with inherited bone marrow failure, due to receive a stem cell transplant. The CDR3 runs from the conserved cysteine through the conserved F or W. D genes are given only for firm matches. The size entry is marked missing in some rows and otherwise reads once, few, many or a size class.

v_gene: TRBV20-1
j_gene: TRBJ1-1
abundance: -
d_gene: TRBD1
CDR3nt: TGCAGTGCTAGGGACCCCGGGACAGGGTACATGAACACTGAAGCTTTCTTT
CDR3aa: CSARDPGTGYMNTEAFF

v_gene: TRBV30
j_gene: TRBJ2-1
abundance: few
d_gene: -
CDR3nt: TGTGCCTGGAGTGCTGGCAGGTTCAATGAGCAGTTCTTC
CDR3aa: CAWSAGRFNEQFF

v_gene: TRBV9
j_gene: TRBJ2-3
abundance: many
d_gene: TRBD1
CDR3nt: TGTGCCAGCAGCGTGGGGGACAGCCGGCTAGGTTCAGATACGCAGTATTTT
CDR3aa: CASSVGDSRLGSDTQYF

v_gene: TRBV5-1
j_gene: TRBJ1-2
abundance: many
d_gene: -
CDR3nt: TGCGCCAGCAGCTCACCATCAGCTAACTATGGCTACACCTTC
CDR3aa: CASSSPSANYGYTF

v_gene: TRBV29-1
j_gene: TRBJ2-3
abundance: many
d_gene: -
CDR3nt: TGCAGCGTTGAAAGCCGAGCAGATACGCAGTATTTT
CDR3aa: CSVESRADTQYF

v_gene: TRBV14
j_gene: TRBJ2-5
abundance: many
d_gene: -
CDR3nt: TGTGCCAGCAGCCCAAGACTGCGCAGCTCCCAAGAGACCCAGTACTTC
CDR3aa: CASSPRLRSSQETQYF

v_gene: TRBV9
j_gene: TRBJ2-3
abundance: many
d_gene: -
CDR3nt: TGTGCCAGCGCCTACGCTGGCACAGATACGCAGTATTTT
CDR3aa: CASAYAGTDTQYF

v_gene: TRBV5-1
j_gene: TRBJ1-1
abundance: -
d_gene: -
CDR3nt: TGCGCCAGCAGCTGGGAGGGCGGGCTTTCTACTGAAGCTTTCTTT
CDR3aa: CASSWEGGLSTEAFF

v_gene: TRBV3-1
j_gene: TRBJ1-5
abundance: many
d_gene: TRBD1
CDR3nt: TGTGCCAGCAGCCAAGGGGGGACAGGGTCGTATCAGCCCCAGCATTTT
CDR3aa: CASSQGGTGSYQPQHF

v_gene: TRBV21-1
j_gene: TRBJ2-7
abundance: -
d_gene: -
CDR3nt: TGTGCCAGCAGCGCCCGGAGGCCGGTCTACGAGCAGTACTTC
CDR3aa: CASSARRPVYEQYF

v_gene: TRBV29-1
j_gene: TRBJ2-1
abundance: -
d_gene: -
CDR3nt: TGCAGCGTTGAGGGTCTAGAGACTAACAATGAGCAGTTCTTC
CDR3aa: CSVEGLETNNEQFF

v_gene: TRBV12-3/TRBV12-4
j_gene: TRBJ1-6
abundance: -
d_gene: -
CDR3nt: TGTGCCAGCTGTGTTCAGGGTAGAAGGAATTCACCCCTCCACTTT
CDR3aa: CASCVQGRRNSPLHF

v_gene: TRBV5-6
j_gene: TRBJ2-7
abundance: many
d_gene: -
CDR3nt: TGTGCCAGCAGCTTGTTCGCCGAGCAGTACTTC
CDR3aa: CASSLFAEQYF

v_gene: TRBV4-3
j_gene: TRBJ1-2
abundance: many
d_gene: -
CDR3nt: TGCGCCAGCAGCCACTATTCCTCGACGGTCTATGGCTACACCTTC
CDR3aa: CASSHYSSTVYGYTF

v_gene: TRBV12-3/TRBV12-4
j_gene: TRBJ1-2
abundance: many
d_gene: -
CDR3nt: TGTGCCAGCAGTTTTTTCGGGGCCTATGGCTACACCTTC
CDR3aa: CASSFFGAYGYTF

v_gene: TRBV20-1
j_gene: TRBJ2-1
abundance: many
d_gene: TRBD2
CDR3nt: TGCAGTGCACTAGCGGTCTCCTACAATGAGCAGTTCTTC
CDR3aa: CSALAVSYNEQFF